This TCR beta chain was observed in a study of blood T cells in healthy people across ages. Findings and limits, study-wide: The study found TCR beta diversity correlated strongly with naive T cell percentage. Conclusively comparing naive with antigen-experienced cells was impossible with unsorted PBMCs.

This clonotype has just a few counts. Antigen unknown. Sample-barcoded 5' priming and a J-beta primer mix drove a second PCR of roughly 6 to 12 cycles. Tagging of each cDNA molecule was performed by a template-switch adaptor with 12 random nucleotides. TCRdb analysed the 5' RACE reads with MiXCR anew, one entry per CDR3 protein. The repertoire holds about 1,400,000 distinct CDR3 sequences, with 55% to 75% as singletons. The CDR3 spans 15 residues. V trimming: 2 bases; J trimming: 7 bases; junction bases outside the gene matches: 8. Germline V gene lookup returns CDR1 MNHNS and CDR2 SASEGT. In terms of origin and age, donors were healthy Caucasian individuals from Russia aged about 6 to 90.

The chain has TRBV6-1 and TRBJ2-1; 7 positions agree with TRBD1. The sequencing input was blood. This clonotype originated in a man between 18 and 29 years old in good health. The CDR3 reads CASSETGVRVNEQFF. CDR3 coding DNA: TGTGCCAGCAGTGAAACAGGGGTTAGGGTGAATGAGCAGTTCTTC.